One and the same sample provided the 10 T cell receptor beta chains below, sequenced in a study of PD-1 blockade in classical Hodgkin lymphoma. The data were produced by immunoSEQ multiplex PCR, yet TCRdb's version contains in-frame clones alone and is incomplete. Among about 25,000 clones listed, approximately 70% were seen once. Indicated time point: cycle 4 day 1 (C4D1), after 5 to 7 weeks of nivolumab. Exposure to brentuximab vedotin varied, and each patient had relapsed following autologous stem cell transplantation. The input for sequencing was peripheral blood mononuclear cells (PBMCs), taken before the fourth cycle of nivolumab. The receptors shown here come from a human donor with classical Hodgkin lymphoma.

This chain links TRBV28 with TRBJ1-1; D is perhaps TRBD1 (6 bases). Germline V gives CDR1 MDHEN, CDR2 SYDVKM. V lost 8 bases to trimming and J lost 0 bases, with 10 bases between them. The CDR3 consists of 13 residues. DNA of the CDR3: TGTGCCAGCCTGGGACAAATGAACACTGAAGCTTTCTTT. This encodes CASLGQMNTEAFF.

This rearrangement joins TRBV6-6 to TRBJ1-2; D is uncertain. The germline CDR1 and CDR2 sequences are MNHNY and SVGAGI (reference sequence). Trimming left V 2 bases short and J 8 bases short, with 15 bases between. The CDR3 is made up of 14 amino acids. The CDR3 DNA reads as TGTGCCAGCAGTTACCAAAGTGGCGCAGAGGGCTACACCTTC. It specifies CASSYQSGAEGYTF.

This clone was seen a handful of times. The J gene is TRBJ1-1, the V gene TRBV27; maybe TRBD1 (5 bases). The CDR3 consists of 15 residues. V was trimmed by 4 bases and J by 1 base, leaving 13 bases between them. The germline V gene encodes CDR1 MNHEY and CDR2 SMNVEV (reference sequence). The CDR3 DNA is TGTGCCAGCAGTTCGACTAGCGGGGGGAACACTGAAGCTTTCTTT. Its protein is CASSSTSGGNTEAFF.

The genes are TRBV28 and TRBJ2-3, with no clear D. V was clipped by 11 bases and J by 7 bases, with 7 bases between them. This CDR3 has 9 residues. Germline CDR1 and CDR2: MDHEN and SYDVKM. Written as DNA, the CDR3 is TGTGCCGCTGGGCATACGCAGTATTTT. Translated: CAAGHTQYF.

This clone was seen a handful of times. The chain carries TRBV4-3 and TRBJ1-1; no clear D gene. Between the trimmed V and J ends, which lost 3 bases and 1 base, there was a span of 12 bases. The CDR3 length is 15 residues. CDR1 LGHNA and CDR2 YSLEER come from the germline V gene. The DNA of the CDR3 is TGCGCCAGCAGCCACAGTGGGCATACGAACACTGAAGCTTTCTTT. It codes for CASSHSGHTNTEAFF.

The rearrangement uses TRBV15 and TRBJ2-3; 8 nucleotides align to TRBD2. CDR1 is LNHNV, CDR2 YYDKDF, per germline (reference sequence). Trimming cost V 0 bases and J 2 bases; bases outside gene matches: 13. The CDR3 extends over 19 amino acids. The CDR3 bases are TGTGCCACCAGCAGAGATACCCGGGGGGGGATATATTACACAGATACGCAGTATTTT. Translating gives CATSRDTRGGIYYTDTQYF.

As regards this clone: This sample includes further DNA sequences coding for the same CDR3. This chain uses TRBV9 with TRBJ1-1; tentative D call: TRBD1 (5 bases). CDR1 and CDR2 from the germline V gene are SGDLS and YYNGEE. The CDR3 runs 14 residues. V was shortened by 4 bases and J by 2 bases, with 12 bases between the two germline ends. CDR3 DNA sequence: TGTGCCAGCAGCCCCCAGTGGGGCAACACTGAAGCTTTCTTT. Its translation: CASSPQWGNTEAFF.

This clone was observed a handful of times. The V gene is TRBV18, the J gene TRBJ1-2; D perhaps matches TRBD1 (6 bases). CDR3 length: 18 amino acids. In germline, CDR1 is KGHSH, CDR2 LQKENI. V lost 0 bases, J lost 8 bases, and 25 bases lay in between. The CDR3 protein is CASSPPGQGRIFARGYTF. In DNA form, the CDR3 reads TGTGCCAGCTCACCACCGGGACAAGGGCGGATCTTTGCGAGGGGCTACACCTTC.

The chain is built from TRBV19 and TRBJ2-2, with a weak D call TRBD1 (6 bases). CDR3 length: 13 amino acids. Germline values: CDR1 LNHDA, CDR2 SQIVND (reference sequence). The V gene lost 6 bases and the J gene lost 6 bases, with 11 bases spanning the gap. This CDR3 is CASSLTGSGELFF. CDR3 DNA: TGTGCCAGTAGCCTTACAGGGTCCGGGGAGCTGTTTTTT.

The V and J genes are TRBV14 and TRBJ2-2; D might be TRBD1 (6 bases). The CDR3 runs to 15 residues. V was trimmed by 6 bases and J by 5 bases, leaving 16 bases between them. Germline V gene sequence: CDR1 SGHDN, CDR2 FVKESK. CDR3 sequence: CASSLDRRLTGELFF. The CDR3 DNA sequence: TGTGCCAGCAGTCTAGACAGGAGGTTGACCGGGGAGCTGTTTTTT.